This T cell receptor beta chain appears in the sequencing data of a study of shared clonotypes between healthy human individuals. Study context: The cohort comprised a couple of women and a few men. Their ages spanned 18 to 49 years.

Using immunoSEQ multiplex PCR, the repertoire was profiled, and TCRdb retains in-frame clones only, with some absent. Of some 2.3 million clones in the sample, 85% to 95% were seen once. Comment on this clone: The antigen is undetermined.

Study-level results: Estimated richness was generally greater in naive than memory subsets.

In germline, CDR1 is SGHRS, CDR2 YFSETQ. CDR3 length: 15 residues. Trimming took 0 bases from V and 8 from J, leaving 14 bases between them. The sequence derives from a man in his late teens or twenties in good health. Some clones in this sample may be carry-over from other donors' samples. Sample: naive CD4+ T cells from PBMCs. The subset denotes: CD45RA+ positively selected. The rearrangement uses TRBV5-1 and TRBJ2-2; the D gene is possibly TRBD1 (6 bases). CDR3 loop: CASSLGVRGAGELFF. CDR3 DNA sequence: TGCGCCAGCAGCTTGGGCGTCAGGGGAGCGGGGGAGCTGTTTTTT.